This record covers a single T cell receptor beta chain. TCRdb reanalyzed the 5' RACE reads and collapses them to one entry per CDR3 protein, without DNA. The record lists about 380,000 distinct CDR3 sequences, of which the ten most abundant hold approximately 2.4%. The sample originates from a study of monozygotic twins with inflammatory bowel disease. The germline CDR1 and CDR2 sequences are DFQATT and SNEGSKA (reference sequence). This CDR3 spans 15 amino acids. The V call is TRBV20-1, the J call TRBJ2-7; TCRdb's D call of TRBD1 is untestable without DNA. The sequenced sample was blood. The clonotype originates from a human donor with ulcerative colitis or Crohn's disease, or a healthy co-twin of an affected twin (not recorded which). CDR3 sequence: CSARDRRGASYEQYF.